The present TCR beta chain was sequenced within a study of CD8+ T cells in alopecia areata. Whole-study context: It was approximately 7-11-week-old female C3H/HeJ mice that received skin from approximately 6-13-month-old C3H/HeJ graft donors with spontaneous alopecia. Overall study findings and caveats: Scalp sequencing captures resident alphabeta T cells of normal skin too. Patients shared TCRs less clearly than mice did, possibly owing to HLA. Affected scalp, especially in alopecia totalis/universalis, had a higher clonality than normal scalp did.

In each case, RNA was isolated and then reverse transcribed into cDNA as the sequencing template. Repertoires were generated with immunoSEQ multiplex PCR, while TCRdb's copy carries only in-frame clones and drops some. Listed for the sample are 200,000 to 300,000 clones, none seen a single time. Worth noting for this clone: Its matching antigen is unknown. Gene and germline names: mouse. The DNA ends 4 residues before the CDR3 does, and the rest of the CDR3 is filled in from the germline J gene.

CD4, CD8alpha, NKG2D, NKG2ACE and other markers were used to sort pooled cutaneous lymph node cells. After removal of 5 bases from V and 0 bases from J, the junction contained 6 bases not matched to a gene. Per germline, CDR1 LGHNA and CDR2 YNLKQL (reference sequence). CDR3 length: 15 amino acids. The TCR was taken from a C3H/HeJ mouse with alopecia areata. MHC haplotype of the strain: H2-k. The chain links TRBV5 to TRBJ1-1; TRBD1 agrees at 7 bases. The sequencing input was CD4+ T cells sorted from a lymph node. CDR3 DNA, as far as it was read: TGTGCCAGCAGCTCCCTGGGACAGTCAAACACA. It is translated as CASSSLGQSNT. The whole CDR3 reads CASSSLGQSNTEVFF.